The sequence of this TCR beta chain was determined in a study of technical replicates of blood from a handful of donors. V was pared by 6 bases and J by 5 bases, with 20 bases between. Germline V gene data show CDR1 as MGHRA and CDR2 as YSYEKL. The CDR3 loop spans 15 amino acids. The assay was immunoSEQ multiplex PCR, and TCRdb's table has in-frame clones only and misses some. The table shows 55,000 to 80,000 clones, with roughly 98% occurring only once. The sequence derives from a human donor in good health. The sample comprised T cells isolated from PBMCs. This chain joins TRBV4-1 and TRBJ2-7, with D perhaps matching TRBD2 (5 bases). CDR3 residues: CASSPKRTEGNEQYF. The DNA of the CDR3 is TGCGCCAGCAGTCCTAAAAGGACCGAGGGAAACGAGCAGTACTTC.